The clone carrying this TCR beta chain has a handful of counts. Its target is unknown. These data originate in a study of blood T cells in healthy people across ages. Germline lookup yields CDR1 DFQATT and CDR2 SNEGSKA (reference sequence). This CDR3 contains 13 residues. V trimming: 4 bases; J trimming: 7 bases; junction bases outside the gene matches: 5. General study points: Roughly linear age-related decline in beta diversity appeared, significant by age around 38. A strong correlation between TCR beta diversity and naive T cell percentage was seen.

A second PCR, run for about 6 to 11 cycles, used a sample-barcoded 5' primer plus a J-beta primer mix. A template-switch adaptor that had 12 random nucleotides put a tag on each cDNA molecule. TCRdb re-derived calls from the 5' RACE reads in MiXCR, one entry per CDR3 protein. The sample yields 1,100,000 or so distinct CDR3 sequences, roughly 45% seen once. The specimen was blood. The receptor was isolated from an older woman in good health. The chain joins TRBV20-1 to TRBJ2-5; 11 bases fit TRBD2. The DNA for the CDR3 is TGCAGTGCTAAGGGACTAGCGGCGACGACCCAGTACTTC. Encoded protein: CSAKGLAATTQYF.